This TCR beta chain was found in a study of sequential checkpoint blockade in melanoma (dated by TCRdb to between 2018 and 2020). Study-level background: Patients were assigned by 1:1 randomization to either first-line nivolumab followed by ipilimumab (arm A) or ipilimumab followed by nivolumab (arm B). Matched tumor biopsies were taken from some 20 patients before treatment and at week 13, after single-agent nivolumab (arm A) or ipilimumab (arm B). DNA from about a hundred pretreatment melanoma tumor samples was subjected to TCRbeta immunosequencing. Roughly 80% of the matched tumor biopsy pairs taken before and after treatment were from the same lesion. Maintenance nivolumab came after each of the two trial sequences. The study at large found these results: Small sample sizes and reduced statistical power limited the analyses of tumor T-cell fraction within each arm. Tumor T-cell fraction and clonality correlated with PD-L1 staining and CD8+ T-cell counts but not with mutational load. The response-prediction model combining TCR metrics and mutation burden needs validation in larger, independent patient cohorts. Among patients in the nivolumab-first arm (arm A), tumor TIL clonality before treatment was associated with response (P = .04). Patients with increases in tumor T-cell fraction and clonality by week 13 were approximately 30 times more likely to achieve clinical benefit.

The immunoSEQ Assay was used to immunosequence TCRbeta CDR3 regions from genomic DNA. Genomic DNA was amplified by bias-controlled multiplex PCR before high-throughput sequencing. Turning to the authors' computational methods: To quantify the absolute abundance of each unique TCRbeta CDR3 region, the sequences were collapsed and filtered. Clonality, defined as 1 minus Pielou's evenness, was calculated using productive rearrangements only. To compute tumor T-cell fraction, TCRbeta template counts were normalized to usable DNA, with usable DNA estimated from several housekeeping genes. A previously published method was used to identify clones with significantly greater frequencies in on-treatment samples than in baseline samples. Held by TCRdb, this immuneACCESS table contains in-frame sequences only and omits some clones. Under half of the omission traces to an unresolved V gene where checked; the cause of the rest is unknown. V, J and clone size are those of that table, while D and trimming were read from the DNA. Recorded for this sample are around 2,300 clones; under 25% of them occurred a single time. The ten top clones hold approximately 25% of the sample.

CDR1 SQVTM and CDR2 ANQGSEA were looked up in the germline V gene. Inclusive of the bounding cysteine and phenylalanine, the CDR3 is 17 residues long. Only the CDR3 DNA is retained, 51 bases long and in frame from the first base. Here V drops 2 bases and J drops 4 bases, and the junction holds 11 bases not matched to any gene. This clone was seen more than once but under ten times. This receptor's antigen is unknown. Base qualities are not recorded, but no much larger clone differs from it by a single base. The treatment or condition label, read with the paper, signifies: randomized to nivolumab then ipilimumab (arm A) or the reverse (arm B). None of the trial patients had been given prior DNA-damaging chemotherapy. Samples came from patients with melanoma in CheckMate 064, a randomized, open-label phase II trial of sequential checkpoint blockade. Genomic DNA from formalin-fixed paraffin-embedded (FFPE) tissue samples was used for tumor TCR sequencing.

The input for sequencing was tumor tissue (inferred from file names), taken from a patient given nivolumab and ipilimumab in sequence. This sequence was found in a human donor with melanoma. The sequence joins TRBV29-1 to TRBJ2-3; 11 central nucleotides agree with TRBD2. Read as DNA, the sequence is TGCAGCGTTGAACCACTAGCGGGGGCCCTACGCCCAGATACGCAGTATTTT. Protein translation: CSVEPLAGALRPDTQYF.